The 5 T cell receptor beta chains reported below all come from one sample, sequenced in a study of blood T cell repertoires in COVID-19 (dated by TCRdb to 2019 to 2021). The protocol used for the library was the immunoSEQ multiplex PCR assay. Imported from immuneACCESS, the table was reduced by TCRdb to in-frame sequences with V and J called. These copies leave out some clones; in studies compared against another copy, an unresolved V gene accounts for under half, and the cause of the remainder is not known. Here the sample has around 450,000 clones; roughly nine tenths occur a single time. The ten largest account for around 0.7% of the sample. The source material was PBMCs or T cells enriched from blood (not recorded which). The receptors stem from a woman under 30 who had recovered from COVID-19.

The chain's CDR3 is CASSLSRETQYF. CDR3 DNA sequence: TGTGCCAGCAGCTTGTCCCGGGAGACCCAGTACTTC. This chain links TRBV5-6 with TRBJ2-5; D unresolved. Between the trimmed V and J ends, which lost 1 base and 5 bases, there was a span of 6 bases. The CDR3 consists of 12 residues. Germline loops: CDR1 SGHDT, CDR2 YYEEEE.

V usage is TRBV7-6 and J usage is TRBJ1-1; D ambiguous. Germline CDR1 is SGHVS and CDR2 is FNYEAQ. Trimming took 5 bases from V and 3 from J, leaving 10 bases between them. The CDR3 is 13 residues long. This chain's CDR3 is CASSHDTHTEAFF. CDR3 nucleotide sequence: TGTGCCAGCAGCCATGACACGCACACTGAAGCTTTCTTT.

This sequence joins TRBV4-2 and TRBJ1-1; D is undetermined. Between the trimmed V and J ends, which lost 0 bases and 1 base, there was a span of 9 bases. The germline gives CDR1 LGHNA, CDR2 YNFKEQ. CDR3 length: 15 residues. The DNA for the CDR3 is TGTGCCAGCAGCCAAGAACCCTCAGAGAACACTGAAGCTTTCTTT. Protein sequence: CASSQEPSENTEAFF.

This clone was observed a handful of times. CDR3 bases: TGCAGCAGGGGGTGGCCCTATGGCTACACCTTC. It specifies CSRGWPYGYTF. V is TRBV20-1 and J is TRBJ1-2, with 7 bases matching TRBD1. The CDR3 covers 11 residues. CDR1 and CDR2 from the germline V gene are DFQATT and SNEGSKA (reference sequence).

This clone appeared a single time. The chain uses TRBV30 and TRBJ2-7; D might be TRBD2 (5 bases). The germline gives CDR1 GTSNPN, CDR2 SVGIG (reference sequence). This CDR3 is built from 14 residues. V shed 1 base and J shed 4 bases, with 14 bases lying between them. CDR3 DNA: TGTGCCTGGAGTGCTGACCTCCGAGGGTACGAGCAGTACTTC. Translated, it gives CAWSADLRGYEQYF.